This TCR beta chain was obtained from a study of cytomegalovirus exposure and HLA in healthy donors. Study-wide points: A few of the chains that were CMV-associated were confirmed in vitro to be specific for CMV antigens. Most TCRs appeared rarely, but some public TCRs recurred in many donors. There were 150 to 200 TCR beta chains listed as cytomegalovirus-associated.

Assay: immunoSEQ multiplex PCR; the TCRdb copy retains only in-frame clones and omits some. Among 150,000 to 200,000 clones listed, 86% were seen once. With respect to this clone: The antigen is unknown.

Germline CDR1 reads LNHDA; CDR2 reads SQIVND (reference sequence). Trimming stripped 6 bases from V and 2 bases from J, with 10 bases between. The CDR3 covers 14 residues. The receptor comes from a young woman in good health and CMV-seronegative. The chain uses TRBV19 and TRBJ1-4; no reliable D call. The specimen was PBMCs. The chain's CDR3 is CASSLAGTNEKLFF. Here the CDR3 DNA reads TGTGCCAGTAGCCTAGCCGGGACTAATGAAAAACTGTTTTTT.